This T cell receptor (beta chain) was captured by sequencing in a study of regulatory T cells in long-lasting Graves disease. The study, taken as a whole, reports: Limited sample numbers may have lowered accuracy. Persistent disease preferred TRBV28, TRBJ1-2 and TRBJ2-5.

For this clonotype: Its specificity is not known.

As for time point: persistent/refractory GD, antithyroid drugs over 5 years with positive TRAb. The TCR library was made from RNA that had been extracted from PBMCs in TRIzol. Assembly of TCR beta libraries relied on iRepertoire HTBI primers together with Arm-PCR of CDR3 regions. Each CDR3 protein gets one entry after TCRdb re-called the multiplex PCR reads with MiXCR. The top ten hold roughly 20% of the sample, which has roughly 400,000 distinct CDR3 sequences, around 20% seen once. The ends were cut back, 5 bases at V and 0 bases at J, with 8 bases in the middle. The CDR3 consists of 14 residues. This sample comprised peripheral blood mononuclear cells (PBMCs), obtained when the disease was refractory, from a patient treated with antithyroid drugs. The sequence was collected from a female donor with Graves disease. The chain links TRBV12-3 or TRBV12-4 to TRBJ2-1; D not resolved. CDR3: CASSPSPSYNEQFF. CDR3 in DNA: TGTGCCAGCAGTCCGTCTCCCTCCTACAATGAGCAGTTCTTC.